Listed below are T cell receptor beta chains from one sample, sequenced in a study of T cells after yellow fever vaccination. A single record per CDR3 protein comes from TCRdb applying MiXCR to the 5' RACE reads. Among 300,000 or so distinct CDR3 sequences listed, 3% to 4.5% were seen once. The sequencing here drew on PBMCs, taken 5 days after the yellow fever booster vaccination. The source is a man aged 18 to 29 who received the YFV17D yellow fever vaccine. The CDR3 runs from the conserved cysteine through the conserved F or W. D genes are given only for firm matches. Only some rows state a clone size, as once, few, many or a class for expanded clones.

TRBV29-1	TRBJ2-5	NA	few	CSVEKDRSETQYF	TGCAGCGTTGAAAAGGACAGATCAGAGACCCAGTACTTC
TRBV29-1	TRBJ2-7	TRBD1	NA	CSAGTGDSYEQYF	TGCAGCGCCGGGACAGGGGACTCCTACGAGCAGTACTTC
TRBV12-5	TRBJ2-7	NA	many	CASGHPPPRGEQYF	TGTGCTAGTGGTCATCCACCTCCGCGGGGTGAGCAGTACTTC
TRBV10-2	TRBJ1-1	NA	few	CAAGGGSNTEAFF	TGCGCCGCGGGCGGGGGCTCGAACACTGAAGCTTTCTTT
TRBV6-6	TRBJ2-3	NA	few	CASSYHTDTQYF	TGTGCCAGCAGTTACCACACAGATACGCAGTATTTT
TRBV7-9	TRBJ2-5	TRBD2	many	CASSLVSGGAYGETQYF	TGTGCCAGCAGCTTAGTTAGCGGGGGCGCTTACGGGGAGACCCAGTACTTC
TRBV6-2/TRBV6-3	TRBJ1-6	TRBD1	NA	CASSYTLGTGETNSPLHF	TGTGCCAGCAGTTACACCCTCGGGACAGGGGAGACTAATTCACCCCTCCACTTT
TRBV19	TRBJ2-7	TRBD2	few	CASSIADLAGNEQYF	TGTGCCAGTAGTATAGCGGACCTAGCGGGGAACGAGCAGTACTTC
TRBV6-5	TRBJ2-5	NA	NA	CASSYSNDLETQYF	TGTGCCAGCAGTTACTCCAACGATCTAGAGACCCAGTACTTC
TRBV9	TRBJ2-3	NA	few	CASSNSLGAGTSTDTQYF	TGTGCCAGCAGCAACTCTCTGGGCGCGGGGACGAGCACAGATACGCAGTATTTT
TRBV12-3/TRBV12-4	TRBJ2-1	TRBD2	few	CASSSQRGEQFF	TGTGCCAGCAGTTCTCAGCGGGGTGAGCAGTTCTTC
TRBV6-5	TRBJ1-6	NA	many	CASSYRGSGFNSPLHF	TGTGCCAGCAGTTACAGGGGGTCTGGGTTTAATTCACCCCTCCACTTT
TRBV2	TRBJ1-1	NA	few	CASRDLDRQGRAFF	TGTGCCAGCAGAGACCTTGACAGGCAAGGGAGAGCTTTCTTT
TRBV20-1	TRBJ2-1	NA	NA	CSVPGGAAEQFF	TGCAGTGTACCAGGAGGGGCTGCCGAGCAGTTCTTC
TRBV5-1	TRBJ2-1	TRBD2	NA	CASSLEEAGRLTKEQFF	TGCGCCAGCAGCTTGGAGGAAGCGGGGCGCCTTACAAAGGAGCAGTTCTTC
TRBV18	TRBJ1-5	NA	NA	CASSGGVDQPQHF	TGTGCCAGCTCCGGAGGGGTGGATCAGCCCCAGCATTTT
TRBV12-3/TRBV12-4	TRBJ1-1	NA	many	CASSPWGAKDTEAFF	TGTGCCAGCAGCCCGTGGGGGGCGAAGGACACTGAAGCTTTCTTT